Shown below are 5 T cell receptor beta chains from a single sample sequenced in a study of cytomegalovirus exposure and HLA in healthy donors. This PCR relied on a set of 60 Vbeta primers and 13 Jbeta primers. Using immunoSEQ multiplex PCR, the repertoire was profiled, and TCRdb retains in-frame clones only, with some absent. The table lists more than 150,000 clones, more than 75% of them singletons. Sequencing used PBMCs. The receptors originated from a man aged 40-55 years in good health and CMV-seronegative.

Of note for this clone: Other DNA sequences in the sample encode the same CDR3. This sequence joins TRBV4-3 and TRBJ2-3, with D tentatively TRBD2 (5 bases). V was cut by 1 base and J by 6 bases, with 11 bases left in between. Per germline, CDR1 LGHNA and CDR2 YSLEER. CDR3 length: 14 residues. This CDR3 is CASSQVRGSDTQYF. The DNA of the CDR3 is TGCGCCAGCAGCCAAGTCCGCGGGTCTGATACGCAGTATTTT.

The genes are TRBV10-3 and TRBJ2-7; 7 bases are a match to TRBD1. V shed 0 bases, J shed 3 bases, and the junction held 5 bases outside the gene matches. The CDR3 spans 15 residues. Looked up from germline, CDR1 is ENHRY and CDR2 is SYGVKD. CDR3 region: CAISESRQGVYEQYF. The DNA for the CDR3 is TGTGCCATCAGTGAGTCCCGACAGGGCGTCTACGAGCAGTACTTC.

The chain couples TRBV7-8 to TRBJ2-3, with 9 bases identical to TRBD1. CDR1 and CDR2 from the germline V gene are SGHVS and FQNEAQ. The CDR3 contains 17 residues. Germline trimming cut 10 bases from V and 1 base from J; bases unmatched to any gene: 15. CDR3 sequence: CATRGQGRVLRTDTQYF. The CDR3 nucleotides are TGTGCCACCCGGGGACAGGGAAGAGTCTTACGCACAGATACGCAGTATTTT.

The chain links TRBV6-5 to TRBJ2-7, with D tentatively TRBD1 (6 bases). This CDR3 is built from 15 residues. Trimming removed 0 bases at V and 4 bases at J, with 13 bases between. From germline, CDR1 is MNHEY and CDR2 SVGAGI. CDR3 nucleotides: TGTGCCAGCAGTTACTCAACGGGACAAATTTACGAGCAGTACTTC. It encodes CASSYSTGQIYEQYF.

The V gene is TRBV6-9, the J gene TRBJ2-5; 15 nucleotides agree with TRBD2. With V trimmed by 6 bases and J by 2 bases, 25 bases remained unmatched. The CDR3 length is 23 residues. Germline V gene data show CDR1 as MNHGY and CDR2 as SVAAGI. The CDR3 protein is CASRTTEGLAGGPENEGQETQYF. The CDR3 bases are TGTGCCAGCAGAACCACCGAAGGACTAGCGGGAGGGCCTGAAAACGAAGGTCAAGAGACCCAGTACTTC.